Detailed here is one T cell receptor beta chain. Antigen unknown. This entry comes from a study of blood T cells in healthy people across ages. CDR1 SGHTA and CDR2 FQGNSA come from the germline V gene. This CDR3 contains 18 residues. The V gene end was trimmed by 5 bases and the J gene end by 2 bases; junction bases not matched to a gene: 9. Findings of the study overall: Diversity estimated from one million T cells was considered an underestimate. TCR beta diversity was tightly associated with the proportion of naive T cells. PBMCs that were unsorted prevented a conclusive naive versus antigen-experienced comparison.

Primers used in a second PCR of roughly 6 to 11 cycles were a sample-barcoded 5' primer and a J-beta primer mix. MiXCR was run by TCRdb on the 5' RACE reads, yielding one entry per CDR3 protein. The table records about 930,000 distinct CDR3 sequences, almost 30% of them present only once. In addition, the sample was reused for a study of T cells of mothers and their children.

Sequenced input: blood. V gene TRBV7-2 combines with J gene TRBJ2-1, with 13 bases matching TRBD2. This receptor was identified in a woman between 35 and 50 years old in good health. CDR3 bases: TGTGCCAGCAGCACTCGGACTAGCGGGAGTTTAACCTACAATGAGCAGTTCTTC. Translating it yields CASSTRTSGSLTYNEQFF.